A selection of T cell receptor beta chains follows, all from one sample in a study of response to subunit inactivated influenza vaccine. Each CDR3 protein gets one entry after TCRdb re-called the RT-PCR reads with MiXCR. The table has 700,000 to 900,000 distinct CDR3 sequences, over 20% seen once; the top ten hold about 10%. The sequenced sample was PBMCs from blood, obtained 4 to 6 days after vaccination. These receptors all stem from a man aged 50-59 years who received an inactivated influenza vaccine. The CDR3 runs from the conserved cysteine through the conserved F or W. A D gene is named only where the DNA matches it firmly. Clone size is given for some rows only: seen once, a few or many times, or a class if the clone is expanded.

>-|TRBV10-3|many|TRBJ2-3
TGTGCCATCAGTGAGTCAGCGGATACGCAGTATTTT
CAISESADTQYF
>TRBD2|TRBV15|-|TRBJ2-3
TGTGCCACCAGCAGGGATAGACTAGCGGGGGTTCAAGATACGCAGTATTTT
CATSRDRLAGVQDTQYF
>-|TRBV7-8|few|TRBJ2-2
TGTGCCAGCAGCCCCAGCCCGGCAAGAGAAACCGGGGAGCTGTTTTTT
CASSPSPARETGELFF
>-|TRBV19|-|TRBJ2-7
TGTGCCAGTAGTCCATCCTTCGGGTCCTACGAGCAGTACTTC
CASSPSFGSYEQYF
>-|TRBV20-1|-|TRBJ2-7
TGCAGTGCTAGAGTCGCCTACATAGGCGAGCAGTACTTC
CSARVAYIGEQYF
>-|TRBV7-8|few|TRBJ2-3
TGTGCCAGCAGCTATCGACTAGTAAGAGATACGCAGTATTTT
CASSYRLVRDTQYF
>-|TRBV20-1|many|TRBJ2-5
TGCAGTGCTACCTCACAAGTCAACTACCAAGAGACCCAGTACTTC
CSATSQVNYQETQYF
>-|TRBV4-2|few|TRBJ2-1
TGTGCCAGCAGCCGGGGAGAGGCGGTCAGCTCCTACAATGAGCAGTTCTTC
CASSRGEAVSSYNEQFF
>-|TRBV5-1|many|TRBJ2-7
TGTGCCAGCAGTTTGACAGTGAGCTACGAGCAGTACTTC
CASSLTVSYEQYF
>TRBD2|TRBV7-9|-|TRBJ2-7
TGTGCCAGCAGCTCCCTAGCGGGAGTTGCCTACGAGCAGTACTTC
CASSSLAGVAYEQYF
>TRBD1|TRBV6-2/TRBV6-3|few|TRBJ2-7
TGTGCCAGCAGTTTTGCCGACAGGGAAATGGACGAGCAGTACTTC
CASSFADREMDEQYF
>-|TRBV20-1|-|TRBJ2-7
TGCAGTGCAGGGGGCGGGACGGGGGGATACGAGCAGTACTTC
CSAGGGTGGYEQYF
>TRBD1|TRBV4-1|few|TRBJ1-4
TGCGCCTTCCTCCAGGGGGCATCAACTAATGAAAAACTGTTTTTT
CAFLQGASTNEKLFF
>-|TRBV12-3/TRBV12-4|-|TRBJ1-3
TGTGCCAGCAGTTTATCGATTAGAAACACCATATATTTT
CASSLSIRNTIYF
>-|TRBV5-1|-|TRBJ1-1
TGCGCCAGCAGCGTGCAGAGTGACACTGAAGCTTTCTTT
CASSVQSDTEAFF
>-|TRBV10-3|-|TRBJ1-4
TGTGCCATCAGTGAGTCTATACTGGAAAAACTGTTTTTT
CAISESILEKLFF
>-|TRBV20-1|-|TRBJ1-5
TGCAGTGCTAGAGATCTCCCTAATAGCAATCAGCCCCAGCATTTT
CSARDLPNSNQPQHF
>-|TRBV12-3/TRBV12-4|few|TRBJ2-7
TGTGCCAGCAGTTTTTTTTCCGCCGAGCAGTACTTC
CASSFFSAEQYF
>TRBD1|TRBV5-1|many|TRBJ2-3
TGCGCCAGCAGCTTGAAAGGACAGGGGTCCAGTCGAAGCACAGATACGCAGTATTTT
CASSLKGQGSSRSTDTQYF